The present TCR beta chain was sequenced within a study of T cell responses to AZD1222 COVID-19 vaccine. Turning to the study itself: Investigators merged groups given second doses at roughly 4 or roughly 12 weeks. Study findings and constraints: Spike-wide vaccine-associated CD4 TCRs dominated at 160-218 and 743-854.

The table came from immunoSEQ multiplex PCR; TCRdb's copy has only in-frame clones and leaves some out. The data contain around 130,000 clones, around 84% of them seen just once; the ten biggest clones take up 9.5% to 15%. Germline values: CDR1 MNHNS, CDR2 SASEGT. The CDR3 consists of 17 residues. V shed 4 bases, J shed 5 bases, and the junction held 13 bases outside the gene matches. This clone turned up a few times. Antigen specificity is unknown. This specimen was peripheral blood, taken on day 0 of AZD1222 vaccination. The chain employs TRBV6-1 and TRBJ2-5, with 10 bases matching TRBD2. This receptor was taken from an adult in good health. CDR3 in amino acids: CASSGGNSGGLGETQYF. In DNA, the CDR3 is TGTGCCAGCAGTGGAGGAAATAGCGGGGGGCTCGGGGAGACCCAGTACTTC.